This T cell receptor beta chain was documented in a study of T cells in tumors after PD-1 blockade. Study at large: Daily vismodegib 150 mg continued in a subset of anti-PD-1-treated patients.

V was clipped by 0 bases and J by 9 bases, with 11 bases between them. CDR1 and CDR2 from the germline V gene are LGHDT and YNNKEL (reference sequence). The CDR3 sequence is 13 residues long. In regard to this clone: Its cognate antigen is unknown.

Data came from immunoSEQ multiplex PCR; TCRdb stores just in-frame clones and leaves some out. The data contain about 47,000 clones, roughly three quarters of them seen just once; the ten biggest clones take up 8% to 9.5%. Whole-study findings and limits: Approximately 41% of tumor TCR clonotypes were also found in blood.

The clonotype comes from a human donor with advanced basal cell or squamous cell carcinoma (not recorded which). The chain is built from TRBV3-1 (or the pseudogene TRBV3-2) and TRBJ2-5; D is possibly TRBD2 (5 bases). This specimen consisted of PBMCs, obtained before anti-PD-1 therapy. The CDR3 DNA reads TGTGCCAGCAGCCAAGACCCAGCGGCCCCCCAGTACTTC. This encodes CASSQDPAAPQYF.